Listed below are T cell receptor beta chains from one sample, sequenced in a study of cytomegalovirus exposure and HLA in healthy donors. Repertoires were generated with immunoSEQ multiplex PCR, while TCRdb's copy carries only in-frame clones and drops some. Counted here are about 190,000 clones, almost 80% occurring once; the ten biggest clones make up around 1.6%. Sample: PBMCs. The receptors stem from a woman aged 18-35 years in good health and CMV-seronegative. The CDR3 runs from the conserved cysteine through the conserved F or W. Fields, in order: V gene, J gene, clone size, D gene, CDR3 DNA, CDR3 protein. A D gene is named only where the DNA matches it firmly. Clone size, where shown, is once, few, many, or a class for clones that have expanded.

>TRBV11-2|TRBJ2-5|.|TRBD2
TGTGCCAGCAGCTTAGGGATTAGCGGGGGGGCGGAGACCCAGTACTTC
CASSLGISGGAETQYF
>TRBV11-2|TRBJ2-4|.|.
TGTGCCAGCAGCTTACTCGGGGGATTGAACATTCAGTACTTC
CASSLLGGLNIQYF
>TRBV5-1|TRBJ2-5|once|TRBD2
TGCGCCAGCGCCCGGACTAGCGGGGGGGCCCAGACCCAGTACTTC
CASARTSGGAQTQYF
>TRBV6-6|TRBJ2-5|.|TRBD1
TGTGCCAGCAGGGACAGGGTGGAAGAGACCCAGTACTTC
CASRDRVEETQYF
>TRBV6-1|TRBJ1-6|.|.
TGTGCCAGCAGTGACCAAACAGCATCGGATTCACCCCTCCACTTT
CASSDQTASDSPLHF
>TRBV28|TRBJ1-5|.|.
TGTGCCAGCAGGGGGACATCTTATAGCAATCAGCCCCAGCATTTT
CASRGTSYSNQPQHF
>TRBV30|TRBJ1-2|few|.
TGTGCCTGGAGCCTACCGGGAGGGGGCTACACCTTC
CAWSLPGGGYTF
>TRBV2|TRBJ2-1|.|TRBD2
TGTGCCAGCATGGGACTACCCTACAATGAGCAGTTCTTC
CASMGLPYNEQFF
>TRBV15|TRBJ2-3|once|.
TGTGCCACCAGCGCTGGACTAACGCAGTATTTT
CATSAGLTQYF
>TRBV10-1|TRBJ1-1|.|TRBD1
TGCGCCAGCAGTGGACCCGGGACAGGGATGAACACTGAAGCTTTCTTT
CASSGPGTGMNTEAFF
>TRBV10-3|TRBJ1-2|.|TRBD1
TGTGCCATCAGTATACGGACAGGGGATCATCAGGGCTACACCTTC
CAISIRTGDHQGYTF
>TRBV19|TRBJ2-1|.|TRBD2
TGTGCCAGTAGTATGTACGGGAGGGACAATGAGCAGTTCTTC
CASSMYGRDNEQFF
>TRBV6-1|TRBJ2-7|.|.
TGTGCCAGCAGTGATCCGACTAGCGAGCAGTACTTC
CASSDPTSEQYF
>TRBV19|TRBJ1-5|.|TRBD1
TGTGCCAGTCGGTTACGACAGGGGTTACATCAGCCCCAGCATTTT
CASRLRQGLHQPQHF
>TRBV10-3|TRBJ2-6|few|TRBD1
TGTGCCATCAGTGAGACCGGACAGGGGGCTCGTCGGGCTGGGGCCAACGTCCTGACTTTC
CAISETGQGARRAGANVLTF
>TRBV18|TRBJ1-1|.|.
TGTGCCAGCTCACAGAGGGGGGAAGCTTTCTTT
CASSQRGEAFF
>TRBV28|TRBJ1-2|.|TRBD1
TGTGCCAGCAGTTTATGGAAGACAGGGGGGGAAGGCTACACCTTC
CASSLWKTGGEGYTF
>TRBV29-1|TRBJ1-2|.|TRBD1
TGCAGCGCATCTTCGACAGGGGGCCTTAACTATGGCTACACCTTC
CSASSTGGLNYGYTF
>TRBV9|TRBJ2-1|.|.
TGTGCCAGCAGCGTAAGGGACTTGTTGTATGAGCAGTTCTTC
CASSVRDLLYEQFF
>TRBV19|TRBJ2-6|.|.
TGTGCCAGTAGCAGTGGAGGGCTCTCTGGGGCCAACGTCCTGACTTTC
CASSSGGLSGANVLTF
>TRBV6-1|TRBJ1-5|.|TRBD1
TGTGCCAGCAGTGAACTCGGTCAGGGGGCACATCAGCCCCAGCATTTT
CASSELGQGAHQPQHF
>TRBV6-4|TRBJ2-5|.|TRBD1
TGTGCCAGCAGTCCGGACAGGGGGTCTGAGACCCAGTACTTC
CASSPDRGSETQYF
>TRBV11-3|TRBJ2-7|.|.
TGTGCCAGCAGCTTAGCAAGCAACTACGAGCAGTACTTC
CASSLASNYEQYF
>TRBV5-8|TRBJ2-5|.|.
TGTGCCAGCAGCTTGGCCAATCCGGGTCAAGAGACCCAGTACTTC
CASSLANPGQETQYF
>TRBV14|TRBJ2-3|.|TRBD2
TGTGCCAGCAGTCAGACTAGCCCCTCCACAGATACGCAGTATTTT
CASSQTSPSTDTQYF
>TRBV4-1|TRBJ2-1|.|.
TGCGCCAGCAGCCAAGATATAGTCCCCAGGGTCTACAATGAGCAGTTCTTC
CASSQDIVPRVYNEQFF
>TRBV19|TRBJ2-1|.|TRBD2
TGTGCCAGTAGTATAGCCCCGGGACTAGTCCAAAATGAGCAGTTCTTC
CASSIAPGLVQNEQFF
>TRBV6-1|TRBJ1-4|.|.
TGTGCCAGCAGTGCGGGGATATCAACTAATGAAAAACTGTTTTTT
CASSAGISTNEKLFF
>TRBV27|TRBJ2-7|.|TRBD2
TGTGCCAGCCGCACTAGCGGGGGTACCTACGAGCAGTACTTC
CASRTSGGTYEQYF
>TRBV25-1|TRBJ2-7|few|TRBD1
TGTGCCAGCAGTCAAGCCGGGACAGGGGACTACGAGCAGTACTTC
CASSQAGTGDYEQYF
>TRBV7-9|TRBJ2-5|.|.
TGTGCCAGCAGCTTGCAGGGGCCTCGAGAGACCCAGTACTTC
CASSLQGPRETQYF
>TRBV2|TRBJ2-1|.|.
TGTGCCAGCAGTGACTACGGGAATGAGCAGTTCTTC
CASSDYGNEQFF
>TRBV28|TRBJ1-1|.|TRBD1
TGTGCCAGCAGTTCCTTGACAGGGTTGAACACTGAAGCTTTCTTT
CASSSLTGLNTEAFF
>TRBV29-1|TRBJ2-7|.|TRBD1
TGCAGCGCCATCACCGGGACAGGGAGGTACGAGCAGCACTTC
CSAITGTGRYEQHF
>TRBV5-1|TRBJ1-2|.|.
TGCGCCAGCGGGGGTGGAGGGGACAACTATGGCTACACCTTC
CASGGGGDNYGYTF
>TRBV28|TRBJ1-2|.|.
TGTGCCAGCAGTTCTGACCCGAGAGGGTATGGCTACACCTTC
CASSSDPRGYGYTF
>TRBV14|TRBJ2-7|.|TRBD1
TGTGCCAGCAGCCAACCTCGATCCGGGACAGGTCCTTACGAGCAGTACTTC
CASSQPRSGTGPYEQYF
>TRBV5-1|TRBJ1-4|.|.
TGCGCCAGCAGCTTGACAACCGATCTTGAAAAACTGTTTTTT
CASSLTTDLEKLFF
>TRBV5-1|TRBJ1-4|few|TRBD1
TGCGCCAGCAGCCCGAAGACAGGGGGGGCTGAAAAACTGTTTTTT
CASSPKTGGAEKLFF
>TRBV28|TRBJ2-7|once|TRBD2
TGTGCCAGCAGTTATATACTAGCGGAGTCCTACGAGCAGTACTTC
CASSYILAESYEQYF
>TRBV9|TRBJ2-1|.|TRBD2
TGTGCCAGCAGCGTAAGGTTAGCGGGTAACAATGAGCAGTTCTTC
CASSVRLAGNNEQFF
>TRBV28|TRBJ2-5|few|TRBD2
TGTGCCAGCAGTCCCCTCGGGCGGGAGGGGGTTGGAGAGACCCAGTACTTC
CASSPLGREGVGETQYF
>TRBV28|TRBJ2-5|.|TRBD2
TGTGCCAGCAGTTCCCAGGTGCGGGGGGTTAAAGAGACCCAGTACTTC
CASSSQVRGVKETQYF
>TRBV19|TRBJ1-5|.|TRBD1
TGTGCCAGTAGTATAGGGACAGGGGTATGGCAGCCCCAGCATTTT
CASSIGTGVWQPQHF
>TRBV9|TRBJ2-2|.|TRBD1
TGTGCCAGCAGCGCCCTGACAGGGGTGAACACCGGGGAGCTGTTTTTT
CASSALTGVNTGELFF
>TRBV6-4|TRBJ2-1|few|.
TGTGCCAGCAGTGACGAGAGGCGGGGTGCCCTGAATGAGCAGTTCTTC
CASSDERRGALNEQFF
>TRBV5-1|TRBJ1-1|.|TRBD1
TGCGCCAGCAGCGACGGGATAAACAGGGGATCTGACACTGAAGCTTTCTTT
CASSDGINRGSDTEAFF
>TRBV6-1|TRBJ1-5|.|.
TGTGCCAGCAGTTTGGCGGAAAATCAGCCCCAGCATTTT
CASSLAENQPQHF
>TRBV9|TRBJ2-7|.|TRBD2
TGTGCCAGCAGCGTAGCTGGACTAGCGGGTTACGAGCAGTACTTC
CASSVAGLAGYEQYF
>TRBV19|TRBJ1-6|few|TRBD1
TGTGCCAGTAGTACCAGCCGGGACAGGGGGCGTAGCCAGCGGTCACCCCTCCACTTT
CASSTSRDRGRSQRSPLHF
>TRBV25-1|TRBJ1-6|.|TRBD1
TGTGCCAGCAGTGAAAAGGGGGCAGGGTTAAATAATTCTCCCCTCCACTTT
CASSEKGAGLNNSPLHF
>TRBV10-1|TRBJ2-2|.|.
TGCGCCAGCAGTCTCGACAAAACCGGGGAGCTGTTTTTT
CASSLDKTGELFF
>TRBV27|TRBJ2-2|.|.
TGTGCCAGATCTCCGGACGGGAACGGGAGATGTTTTACTACGCATAACACCGGGGAGCTGTTTTTT
CARSPDGNGRCFTTHNTGELFF
>TRBV29-1|TRBJ1-2|.|.
TGCAGCGTCAGGGGAAACTATGGCTACACCTTC
CSVRGNYGYTF
>TRBV7-9|TRBJ1-4|.|.
TGTGCCAGCAGCTTGAGTAGGCCCCGAGGAGAAAAACTGTTTTTT
CASSLSRPRGEKLFF
>TRBV27|TRBJ1-2|.|TRBD1
TGTGCCAGCAGTTTCCGGGGACAGTATGGCTACACCTTC
CASSFRGQYGYTF
>TRBV28|TRBJ2-7|few|TRBD1
TGTGCCAGCAGTTTCCTGGACAGGGCCGACACCACTTACGAGCAGTACTTC
CASSFLDRADTTYEQYF